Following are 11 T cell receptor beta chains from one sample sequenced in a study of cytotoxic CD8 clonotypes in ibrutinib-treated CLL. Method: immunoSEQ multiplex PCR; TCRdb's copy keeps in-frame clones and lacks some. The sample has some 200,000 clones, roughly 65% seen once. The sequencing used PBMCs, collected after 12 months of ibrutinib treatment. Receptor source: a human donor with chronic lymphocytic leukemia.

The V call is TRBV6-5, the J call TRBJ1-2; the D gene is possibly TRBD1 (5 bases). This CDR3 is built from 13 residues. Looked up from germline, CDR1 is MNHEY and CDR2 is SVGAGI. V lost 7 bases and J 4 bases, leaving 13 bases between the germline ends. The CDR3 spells CASKPGSLYGYTF. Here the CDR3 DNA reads TGTGCCAGCAAACCAGGGTCCCTCTATGGCTACACCTTC.

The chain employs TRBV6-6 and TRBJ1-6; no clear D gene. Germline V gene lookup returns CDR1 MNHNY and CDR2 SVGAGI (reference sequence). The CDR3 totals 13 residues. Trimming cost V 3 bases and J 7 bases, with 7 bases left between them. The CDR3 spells CASSYELNSPLHF. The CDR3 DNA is TGTGCCAGCAGTTATGAGCTAAATTCACCCCTCCACTTT.

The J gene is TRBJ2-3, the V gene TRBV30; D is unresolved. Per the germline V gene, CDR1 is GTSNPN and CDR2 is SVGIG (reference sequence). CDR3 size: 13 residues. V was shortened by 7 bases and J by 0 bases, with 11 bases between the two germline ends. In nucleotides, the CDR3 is TGTGCCTCGACCGCCGACAGCACAGATACGCAGTATTTT. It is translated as CASTADSTDTQYF.

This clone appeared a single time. The CDR3 protein is CASKISRADTDTQYF. The CDR3 nucleotides read TGTGCCAGCAAGATTAGTCGGGCAGACACAGATACGCAGTATTTT. The V call is TRBV27, the J call TRBJ2-3; D unresolved. CDR3 length equals 15 residues. Germline values: CDR1 MNHEY, CDR2 SMNVEV (reference sequence). V was shortened by 7 bases and J by 2 bases, with 16 bases between the two germline ends.

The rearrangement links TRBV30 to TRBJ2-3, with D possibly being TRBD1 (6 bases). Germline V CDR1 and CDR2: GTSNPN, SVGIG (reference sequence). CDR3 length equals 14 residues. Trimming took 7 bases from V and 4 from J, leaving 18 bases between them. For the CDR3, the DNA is TGTGCCTACCTAACAGGGAGTCGCCCAGATACGCAGTATTTT. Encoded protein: CAYLTGSRPDTQYF. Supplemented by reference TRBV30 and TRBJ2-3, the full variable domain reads SQTIHQWPATLVQPVGSPLSLECTVEGTSNPNLYWYRQAAGRGLQLLFYSVGIGQISSEVPQNLSASRPQDRQFILSSKKLLLSDSGFYLCAYLTGSRPDTQYFGPGTRLTVL.

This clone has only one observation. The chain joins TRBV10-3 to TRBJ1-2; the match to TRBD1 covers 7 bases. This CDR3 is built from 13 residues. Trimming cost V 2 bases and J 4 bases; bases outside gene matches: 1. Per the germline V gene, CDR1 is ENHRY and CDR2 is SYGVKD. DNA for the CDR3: TGTGCCATCAGTGAGCGGGACAGCTATGGCTACACCTTC. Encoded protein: CAISERDSYGYTF.

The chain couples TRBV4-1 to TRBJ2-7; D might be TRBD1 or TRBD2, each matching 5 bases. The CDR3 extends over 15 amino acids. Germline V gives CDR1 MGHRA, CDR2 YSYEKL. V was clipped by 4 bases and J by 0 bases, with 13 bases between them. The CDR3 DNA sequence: TGCGCCAGCAGCCCTGCCGAGGGGAGCTCCTACGAGCAGTACTTC. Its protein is CASSPAEGSSYEQYF.

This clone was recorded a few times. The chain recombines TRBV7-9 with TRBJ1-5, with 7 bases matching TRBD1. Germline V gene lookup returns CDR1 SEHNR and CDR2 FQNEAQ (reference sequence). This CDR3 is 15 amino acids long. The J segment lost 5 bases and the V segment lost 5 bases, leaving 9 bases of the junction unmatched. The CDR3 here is CASSPTTGAHQPQHF. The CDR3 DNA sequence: TGTGCCAGCAGCCCTACCACAGGGGCCCATCAGCCCCAGCATTTT.

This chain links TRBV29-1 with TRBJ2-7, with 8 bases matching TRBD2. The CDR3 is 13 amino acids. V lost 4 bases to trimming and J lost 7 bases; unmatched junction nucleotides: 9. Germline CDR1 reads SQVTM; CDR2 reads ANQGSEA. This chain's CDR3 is CSVGGLDRGEQYF. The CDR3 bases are TGCAGCGTTGGGGGACTAGATCGTGGGGAGCAGTACTTC.

CDR3 nucleotides: TGTGCCACCAGCCCAGGGGGCTTCTATGGCTACACCTTC. Encoded protein: CATSPGGFYGYTF. V gene TRBV15 combines with J gene TRBJ1-2; 8 bases line up with TRBD1. V trimming: 5 bases; J trimming: 4 bases; junction bases outside the gene matches: 3. CDR1 and CDR2 (germline): LNHNV, YYDKDF (reference sequence). CDR3 length: 13 residues.

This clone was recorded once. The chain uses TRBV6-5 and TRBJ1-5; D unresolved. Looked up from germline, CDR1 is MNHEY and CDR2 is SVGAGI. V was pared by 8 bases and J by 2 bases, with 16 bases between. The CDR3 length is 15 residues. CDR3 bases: TGTGCCAGCGGCCTAACGGGTGGAGGCAATCAGCCCCAGCATTTT. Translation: CASGLTGGGNQPQHF.